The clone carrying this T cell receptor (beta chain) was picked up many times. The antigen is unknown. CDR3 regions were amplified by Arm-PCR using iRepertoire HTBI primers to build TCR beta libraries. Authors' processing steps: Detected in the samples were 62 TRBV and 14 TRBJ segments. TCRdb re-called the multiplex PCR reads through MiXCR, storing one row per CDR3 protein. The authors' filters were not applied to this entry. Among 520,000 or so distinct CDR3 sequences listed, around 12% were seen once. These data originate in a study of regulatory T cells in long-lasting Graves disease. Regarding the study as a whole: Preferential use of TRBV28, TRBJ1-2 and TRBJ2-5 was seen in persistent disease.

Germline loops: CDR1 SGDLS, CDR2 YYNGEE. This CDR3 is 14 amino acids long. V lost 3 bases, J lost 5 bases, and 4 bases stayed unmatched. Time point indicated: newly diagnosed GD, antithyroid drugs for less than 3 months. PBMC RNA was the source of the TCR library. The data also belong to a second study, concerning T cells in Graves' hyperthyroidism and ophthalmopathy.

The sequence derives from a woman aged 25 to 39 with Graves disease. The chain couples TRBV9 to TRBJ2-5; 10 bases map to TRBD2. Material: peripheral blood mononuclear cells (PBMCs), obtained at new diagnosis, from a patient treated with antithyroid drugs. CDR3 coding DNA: TGTGCCAGCAGCGAGCTAGCGGGAGTGGAGACCCAGTACTTC. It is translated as CASSELAGVETQYF.